These T cell receptor beta chains were read from a single sample in a study of T cell repertoires in aging, cancer and after chemotherapy. TCRdb ran MiXCR on the multiplex PCR reads and lists one entry per CDR3 protein. In the table there are 9,500 to 15,000 distinct CDR3 sequences, roughly 32% of which are singletons. Material for sequencing was blood. These receptors were taken from a human donor in good health. The donor label of this sample is uncertain. Each CDR3 is given with its conserved first and last residue. D genes are given only for firm matches. The size field is filled for only some rows; it gives once, few, many or a size class.

d_gene	abundance	j_gene	v_gene	CDR3aa	CDR3nt
NA	few	TRBJ1-1	TRBV18	CASSQVLHENTEAFF	TGTGCCAGCTCTCAAGTACTACATGAGAACACTGAAGCTTTCTTT
NA	NA	TRBJ2-1	TRBV12-3/TRBV12-4	CASSLDRAQDEQFF	TGTGCCAGCAGCTTAGATCGGGCTCAGGATGAGCAGTTCTTC
TRBD1	NA	TRBJ1-4	TRBV5-6	CASSVGQTLFF	TGTGCCAGCAGCGTGGGACAGACTCTGTTTTTT
NA	NA	TRBJ2-7	TRBV5-5	CASSLHQGPSYEQYF	TGTGCCAGCAGCTTGCACCAGGGACCCTCCTACGAGCAGTACTTC
TRBD1	NA	TRBJ1-1	TRBV27	CASSPQGGYDAFF	TGTGCCAGCAGTCCCCAAGGGGGCTATGACGCTTTCTTT
NA	NA	TRBJ2-5	TRBV29-1	CSGRQGETQYF	TGCAGCGGCCGCCAGGGCGAGACCCAGTACTTC
NA	few	TRBJ1-1	TRBV18	CASSPRVSTGMNTEAFF	TGTGCCAGCTCACCCAGGGTAAGCACCGGAATGAACACTGAAGCTTTCTTT
NA	medium-sized	TRBJ2-5	TRBV30	CAWSINGETQYF	TGTGCCTGGAGTATCAACGGGGAGACCCAGTACTTC
TRBD1	NA	TRBJ1-2	TRBV27	CASSDGTGPGYTF	TGTGCCAGCAGTGATGGGACAGGCCCTGGCTACACCTTC
NA	medium-sized	TRBJ2-1	TRBV29-1	CSVQTSEGKQFF	TGCAGCGTTCAAACTAGTGAGGGTAAGCAGTTCTTC
NA	NA	TRBJ1-2	TRBV5-4	CASSLAGMSYGYTF	TGTGCCAGCAGCTTGGCAGGGATGAGCTATGGCTACACCTTC
TRBD1	NA	TRBJ1-5	TRBV19	CASSILGQRQPQHF	TGTGCCAGTAGTATTTTGGGACAGAGACAGCCCCAGCATTTT
TRBD2	NA	TRBJ2-5	TRBV15	CATSTRGGLETQYF	TGTGCCACCTCTACGCGCGGGGGGTTGGAGACCCAGTACTTC
TRBD2	NA	TRBJ2-1	TRBV6-2/TRBV6-3	CASSPGLAGGHEQFF	TGTGCCAGCAGCCCAGGACTAGCGGGAGGGCACGAGCAGTTCTTC
TRBD1	few	TRBJ2-1	TRBV30	CAWSVLAGGYNEQFF	TGTGCCTGGAGTGTACTTGCAGGGGGCTACAATGAGCAGTTCTTC
NA	once	TRBJ2-2	TRBV11-1	CASSYRTVLANTGELFF	TGTGCCAGCAGCTACAGGACGGTGCTAGCAAACACCGGGGAGCTGTTTTTT
TRBD1	NA	TRBJ1-2	TRBV6-5	CASSYSRTGGDLEGYTF	TGTGCCAGCAGTTACTCTCGTACAGGGGGAGATTTGGAAGGCTACACCTTC
TRBD2	NA	TRBJ2-3	TRBV7-6	CASSSRTSGGRDTQYF	TGTGCCAGCAGCTCCCGGACTAGCGGGGGCCGAGATACGCAGTATTTT
TRBD2	few	TRBJ2-5	TRBV6-5	CASSWAGVQETQYF	TGTGCCAGCAGTTGGGCGGGGGTCCAAGAGACCCAGTACTTC
NA	NA	TRBJ1-2	TRBV12-3/TRBV12-4	CASSPGRSYGYTF	TGTGCCAGCAGCCCGGGGCGTTCTTATGGCTACACCTTC
NA	few	TRBJ1-1	TRBV6-2/TRBV6-3	CASSYRTDVNTEAFF	TGTGCCAGCAGTTACCGGACAGACGTGAACACTGAAGCTTTCTTT
TRBD1	medium-sized	TRBJ1-1	TRBV29-1	CSVTQGGNTEAFF	TGCAGCGTTACACAGGGGGGGAACACTGAAGCTTTCTTT
TRBD2	medium-sized	TRBJ2-5	TRBV15	CATSSTSGGQETQYF	TGTGCCACCAGCAGCACTAGCGGGGGTCAAGAGACCCAGTACTTC
NA	NA	TRBJ2-1	TRBV4-1	CASSQGAVEQFF	TGTGCCAGCAGCCAGGGAGCGGTGGAGCAGTTCTTC
TRBD2	NA	TRBJ2-3	TRBV19	CASSMGGSGTQYF	TGTGCCAGTAGTATGGGAGGGTCAGGTACGCAGTATTTT
NA	few	TRBJ2-5	TRBV5-6	CASSLAQETQYF	TGTGCCAGCAGCTTGGCCCAAGAGACCCAGTACTTC
TRBD1	NA	TRBJ1-2	TRBV18	CASSPPAGTGSSGGYTF	TGTGCCAGCTCACCACCGGCCGGGACAGGGAGTTCTGGTGGCTACACCTTC
NA	few	TRBJ1-6	TRBV11-2	CASSPALGGSPLHF	TGTGCCAGCAGCCCGGCGCTCGGCGGTTCACCCCTCCACTTT
TRBD1	medium-sized	TRBJ1-4	TRBV5-6	CASSWLQGQGDEKLFF	TGTGCCAGCAGCTGGTTGCAGGGACAGGGGGACGAAAAACTGTTTTTT
TRBD2	medium-sized	TRBJ2-3	TRBV6-1	CASSATSGGADTQYF	TGTGCCAGCAGTGCGACTAGCGGGGGCGCAGATACGCAGTATTTT
NA	NA	TRBJ1-1	TRBV5-6	CASSLALAEAFF	TGTGCCAGCAGCTTGGCCTTGGCTGAAGCTTTCTTT
NA	NA	TRBJ2-1	TRBV5-4	CASSAPGGYNEQFF	TGTGCCAGCAGTGCACCCGGTGGGTACAATGAGCAGTTCTTC
TRBD1	NA	TRBJ1-3	TRBV19	CASSWDRATGNTIYF	TGTGCCAGTAGCTGGGACAGGGCAACTGGAAACACCATATATTTT
NA	NA	TRBJ2-7	TRBV6-6	CASMGGPPYEQYF	TGTGCCAGCATGGGGGGCCCCCCCTACGAGCAGTACTTC
TRBD1	NA	TRBJ2-7	TRBV14	CASSPGQGGYEQYF	TGTGCCAGCAGCCCCGGACAGGGGGGCTACGAGCAGTACTTC
NA	NA	TRBJ1-2	TRBV5-4	CASSRAETNYGYTF	TGTGCCAGCAGCCGGGCGGAGACTAACTATGGCTACACCTTC
NA	NA	TRBJ1-2	TRBV21-1	CASSKDRQGLRYGYTF	TGTGCCAGCAGCAAAGATAGACAGGGCCTCAGGTATGGCTACACCTTC
TRBD1	NA	TRBJ1-6	TRBV5-1	CASSWGQGYNSPLHF	TGCGCCAGCAGCTGGGGACAGGGGTATAATTCACCCCTCCACTTT
NA	NA	TRBJ1-2	TRBV30	CAWTPAANYGYTF	TGTGCCTGGACCCCCGCAGCAAACTATGGCTACACCTTC
NA	NA	TRBJ2-1	TRBV14	CASSQSRGNEQFF	TGTGCCAGCAGCCAGAGTAGGGGGAATGAGCAGTTCTTC
TRBD1	NA	TRBJ2-7	TRBV5-1	CANNTTGSYEQYF	TGCGCCAACAATACGACAGGGAGCTACGAGCAGTACTTC
NA	few	TRBJ2-5	TRBV7-9	CASSLAGQIQETQYF	TGTGCCAGCAGCTTAGCGGGCCAAATCCAAGAGACCCAGTACTTC
NA	NA	TRBJ2-7	TRBV5-6	CTSSLKTAYEQYF	TGTACCAGCAGCTTGAAGACAGCCTACGAGCAGTACTTC
NA	once	TRBJ1-5	TRBV19	CASTLPGTRKDQPQHF	TGTGCCAGTACCCTCCCCGGGACACGGAAAGATCAGCCCCAGCATTTT
TRBD1	NA	TRBJ2-5	TRBV27	CASSPLGTGTGTQYF	TGTGCCAGCAGTCCTCTCGGGACAGGGACAGGGACCCAGTACTTC
NA	once	TRBJ2-5	TRBV5-1	CASSLFRDVETQYF	TGCGCCAGCAGCTTGTTCAGGGATGTAGAGACCCAGTACTTC
TRBD2	medium-sized	TRBJ2-6	TRBV6-5	CASSPRTSGGLESF	TGTGCCAGCAGCCCTCGGACTAGCGGGGGCCTAGAGTCTTTC
TRBD1	NA	TRBJ2-7	TRBV19	CASGTGAGEQYF	TGTGCCAGCGGGACAGGGGCTGGTGAGCAGTACTTC
NA	few	TRBJ1-4	TRBV19	CASRTTPQRSNEKLFF	TGTGCCAGTAGAACAACTCCACAGCGGTCTAATGAAAAACTGTTTTTT